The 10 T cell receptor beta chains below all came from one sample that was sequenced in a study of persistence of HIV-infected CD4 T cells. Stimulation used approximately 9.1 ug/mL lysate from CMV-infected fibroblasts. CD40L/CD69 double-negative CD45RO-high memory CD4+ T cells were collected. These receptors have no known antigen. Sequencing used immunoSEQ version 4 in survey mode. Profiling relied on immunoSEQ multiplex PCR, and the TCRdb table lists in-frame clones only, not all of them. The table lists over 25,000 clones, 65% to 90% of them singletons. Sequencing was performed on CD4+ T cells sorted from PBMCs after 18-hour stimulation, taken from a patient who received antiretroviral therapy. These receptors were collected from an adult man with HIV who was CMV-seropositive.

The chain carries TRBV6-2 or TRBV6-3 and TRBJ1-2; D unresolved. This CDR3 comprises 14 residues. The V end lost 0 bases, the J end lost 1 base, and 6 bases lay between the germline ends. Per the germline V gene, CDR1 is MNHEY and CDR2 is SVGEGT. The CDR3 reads CASSYSGSNYGYTF. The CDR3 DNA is TGTGCCAGCAGTTACTCGGGGAGTAACTATGGCTACACCTTC.

The CDR3 DNA reads as TGTGCCAGCAGCTCCGGGACAGGGGGGTACACAGATACGCAGTATTTT. Protein product: CASSSGTGGYTDTQYF. The V call is TRBV7-2, the J call TRBJ2-3; 11 bases are shared with TRBD1. This CDR3 region has 16 residues. Germline assignment: CDR1 SGHTA and CDR2 FQGNSA. Losses at the gene ends were 4 bases for V and 2 bases for J; bases not matched to a gene: 5. Together with reference TRBV7-2 and TRBJ2-3, the CDR3 gives the full variable domain: GAGVSQSPSNKVTEKGKDVELRCDPISGHTALYWYRQSLGQGLEFLIYFQGNSAPDKSGLPSDRFSAERTGGSVSTLTIQRTQQEDSAVYLCASSSGTGGYTDTQYFGPGTRLTVL.

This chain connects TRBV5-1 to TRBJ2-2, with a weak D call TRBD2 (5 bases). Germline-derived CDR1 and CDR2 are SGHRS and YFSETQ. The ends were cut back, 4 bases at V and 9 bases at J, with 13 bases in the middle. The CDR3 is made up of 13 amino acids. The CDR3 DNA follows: TGCGCCAGCAGCCGAGGGCAGTCGTGGGAGCTGTTTTTT. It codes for CASSRGQSWELFF. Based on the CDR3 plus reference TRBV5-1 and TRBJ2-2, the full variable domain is KAGVTQTPRYLIKTRGQQVTLSCSPISGHRSVSWYQQTPGQGLQFLFEYFSETQRNKGNFPGRFSGRQFSNSRSEMNVSTLELGDSALYLCASSRGQSWELFFGEGSRLTVL.

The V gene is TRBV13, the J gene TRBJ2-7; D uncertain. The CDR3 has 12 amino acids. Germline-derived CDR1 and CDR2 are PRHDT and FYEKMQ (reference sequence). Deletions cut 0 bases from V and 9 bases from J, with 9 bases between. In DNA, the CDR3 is TGTGCCAGCAGCTTAGGGGCCTTTTTGCAGTACTTC. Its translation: CASSLGAFLQYF.

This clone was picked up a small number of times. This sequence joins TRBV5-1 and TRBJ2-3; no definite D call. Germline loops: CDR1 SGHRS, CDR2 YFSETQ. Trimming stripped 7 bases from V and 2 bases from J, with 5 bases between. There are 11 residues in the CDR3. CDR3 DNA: TGCGCCAGCCGTGACACAGATACGCAGTATTTT. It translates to CASRDTDTQYF.

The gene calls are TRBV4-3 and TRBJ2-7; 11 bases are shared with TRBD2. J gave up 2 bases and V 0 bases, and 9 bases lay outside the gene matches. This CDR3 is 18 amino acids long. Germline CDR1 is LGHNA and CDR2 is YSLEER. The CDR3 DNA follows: TGCGCCAGCAGCCAAGATAGGGCTAGCGGGGGGAATACCTACGAGCAGTACTTC. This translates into CASSQDRASGGNTYEQYF.

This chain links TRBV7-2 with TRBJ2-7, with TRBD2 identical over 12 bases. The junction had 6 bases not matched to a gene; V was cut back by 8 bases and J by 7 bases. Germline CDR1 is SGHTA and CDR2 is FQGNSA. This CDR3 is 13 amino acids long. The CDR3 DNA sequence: TGTGCCAGCTCTAGCGGGGGGGCCTGGGAGCAGTACTTC. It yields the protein CASSSGGAWEQYF.

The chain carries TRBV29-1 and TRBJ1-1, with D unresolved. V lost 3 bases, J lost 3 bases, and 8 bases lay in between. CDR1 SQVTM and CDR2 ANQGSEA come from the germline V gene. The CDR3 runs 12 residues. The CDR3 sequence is CSVDRVDTEAFF. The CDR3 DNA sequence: TGCAGCGTTGATAGGGTGGACACTGAAGCTTTCTTT.

The CDR3 protein is CASSEVRQRQETQYF. CDR3 nucleotide sequence: TGTGCCAGCAGTGAAGTACGACAGAGGCAAGAGACCCAGTACTTC. The V call is TRBV2, the J call TRBJ2-5; D possibly corresponds to TRBD1 (5 bases). Trimming took off 1 base at V and 2 bases at J, with 11 bases between the two ends. Germline V gene sequence: CDR1 SNHLY, CDR2 FYNNEI. The CDR3 covers 15 residues.

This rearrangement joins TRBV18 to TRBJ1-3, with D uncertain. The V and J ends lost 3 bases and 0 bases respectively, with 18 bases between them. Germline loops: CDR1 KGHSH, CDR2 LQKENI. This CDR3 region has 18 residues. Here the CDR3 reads CASSPSFFDFISGNTIYF. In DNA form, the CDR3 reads TGTGCCAGCTCACCTTCATTTTTCGATTTCATCTCTGGAAACACCATATATTTT.